This T cell receptor beta chain was sequenced during a study of cytomegalovirus exposure and HLA in healthy donors. Study results and caveats: The authors assumed roughly uniform sequencing depth across donors for presence/absence analyses.

Looked up from germline, CDR1 is SGHRS and CDR2 is YFSETQ. The CDR3 totals 17 residues. Trimming removed 4 bases at V and 1 base at J, with 20 bases between. Concerning this clone itself: Its antigen is still unknown.

The PCR used 60 Vbeta and 13 Jbeta primers. Profiling relied on immunoSEQ multiplex PCR, and the TCRdb table lists in-frame clones only, not all of them. This sample carries 110,000 or so clones, 75% to 85% of them seen once, and the ten largest clones take about 1.9%. V is TRBV5-1 and J is TRBJ1-1, with D perhaps TRBD1 (6 bases). The specimen sequenced was PBMCs. The TCR originated in a young man in good health and CMV-seronegative. The CDR3 coding sequence is TGCGCCAGCAGCCCGGGAGGACGGGAGGGACAGAACACTGAAGCTTTCTTT. This encodes CASSPGGREGQNTEAFF.